Below, one TCR beta chain is given with its context. As originally analysed: Estimation of nucleated cell counts relied on the amplification of reference gene primers. TCRdb keeps only in-frame clones here, not all; method: immunoSEQ multiplex PCR. V and J calls and clone size are given by that table; D and trimming were obtained from the DNA. The sample lists a few hundred thousand clones, about 91% seen once, with 10% to 15% in the top ten. V lost 0 bases and J lost 0; bases outside the gene matches: 5. CDR1 and CDR2 from the germline V gene are SGDLS and YYNGEE. This CDR3 region has 16 residues. The data derive from a study of blood T cell repertoires in COVID-19. Study-wide background: PBMCs, B-cell-depleted T cells, or T cells provided the cDNA or gDNA that made up the material.

The chain has TRBV9 and TRBJ2-7; 8 bases line up with TRBD2. This clonotype was obtained from a woman between 50 and 59 years old with COVID-19, enrolled during active disease. The sequenced sample consisted of peripheral blood. CDR3 in DNA: TGTGCCAGCAGCGTAGGGTCGGGAGGGGACTCCTACGAGCAGTACTTC. It codes for CASSVGSGGDSYEQYF.